This entry concerns a single TCR beta chain. No cognate antigen has been identified for it. Qualities for individual bases were not recorded, and no much larger clone is one base off. From V the trimming removes 5 bases and from J it removes 5 bases, while the gene matches leave 13 bases of the junction unaccounted for. Taken from the germline V gene, the CDR1 and CDR2 loops are SGHTA and FQGNSA. The CDR3 starts with the cysteine, ends with the phenylalanine, and has 16 residues. This entry keeps only the CDR3 DNA: 48 bases, framed from base 1. TCR libraries were generated with the immunoSEQ multiplex PCR assay, using TCR-beta and/or TCR-alpha/delta assays for each sample. The amplified TCR libraries were sequenced on the Illumina high-throughput platform. From the authors' description of their analysis: Clustering and dimensionality reduction relied on pairwise TCRdist distances among GMM-specific receptors from T cells that were either sorted ex vivo or expanded in vitro. Each clinical repertoire was scored by mean NN-distance, the average TCRdist to the nearest 10% of tetramer-positive reference sequences. GEM TCR motif frequency was computed as the fraction of unique TCRs matching known GEM sequences by V/J usage and CDR3 length. Linear discriminant analysis with leave-one-out cross-validation, implemented in scikit-learn, was used to classify active tuberculosis. The immuneACCESS repertoire file appears here via TCRdb, limited to in-frame rearrangements. These files lack a portion of the clones; in checked studies, under half of the deficit traces to unresolved V genes, and the cause of the others is not known. The DNA was the basis for D and trimming; V, J and clone size are from that table. Present in this sample are around 49,000 clones, 90% to 95% of which were seen just once. The top ten constitute over 1.1% of the sample.

The intended sense of this specimen's time point label: new active TB diagnosis, blood taken before or within 7 days of starting treatment. Patients with active tuberculosis were defined as newly diagnosed, HIV-seronegative South African adults aged 18 years or older. Confirmation of active tuberculosis came from positive sputum smear microscopy and/or a positive M. tuberculosis culture. Immunosequencing was performed on unsorted cryopreserved PBMC and covered 100,000 or so T cells per clinical donor on average. This sample stems from a study of T cells in tuberculosis (dated by TCRdb to the late 2010s). Some background on the complete study: In the study, CD1B tetramers and high-throughput TCR immunosequencing were combined to characterize T cells specific for the mycobacterial lipid antigen glucose monomycolate (GMM). A South African clinical cohort compared IGRA-negative adolescents, IGRA-positive adolescents with latent tuberculosis and adults with active tuberculosis, 10 to 11 per group. PBMC from patients with active tuberculosis were archived either before the start of standard anti-tuberculosis treatment or within 7 days of starting that treatment. The full study reports these points: Compared with IGRA-negative controls, TCR-alpha repertoires from active tuberculosis had smaller mean NN-distances to GMM-specific TCRs, which suggests clonal expansion of these TCRs. The smaller NN-distances in active tuberculosis patients were driven in part by shorter CDR3-alpha lengths, while the difference seen for TCR-beta was not statistically significant. With the diverse GMM-specific repertoire as input, a classifier achieved approximately 90% accuracy (AUROC about 0.93), whereas GEM motif frequencies as input gave 70% accuracy. Which clinical samples got chosen depended on the availability of cryopreserved specimens, and the active tuberculosis cases were adults, whereas the controls were adolescents.

The receptor chain draws on TRBV7-2 and TRBJ1-1, with TRBD1 matching 8 junction bases. The origin of this receptor is an adult with tuberculosis. Material: PBMCs, obtained at tuberculosis diagnosis. The CDR3 in this case is CASSPGQGEMRTEAFF. The DNA sequence is given as TGTGCCAGCAGCCCTGGACAGGGAGAGATGAGGACTGAAGCTTTCTTT.